The 14 T cell receptor beta chains reported below all come from one sample, sequenced in a study of shared clonotypes between healthy human individuals. This table comes from immunoSEQ multiplex PCR, and its TCRdb copy is limited to in-frame clones, with some not included. Here the sample spans 700,000 or so clones, about 78% being singletons. Sequenced input: memory CD4+ T cells sorted from blood. Subset reported: CD45RA-negative fraction. These receptors all come from a woman in her thirties in good health.

The chain combines TRBV6-5 with TRBJ1-5; D is undetermined. CDR3 length equals 13 residues. CDR1 MNHEY and CDR2 SVGAGI come from the germline V gene. The V end was cut by 5 bases, the J end by 1 base, with 6 bases between. In DNA form, the CDR3 reads TGTGCCAGCAGTCAGGACAGCAATCAGCCCCAGCATTTT. It codes for CASSQDSNQPQHF.

The gene calls are TRBV6-5 and TRBJ2-3; D is unclear. Trimming removed 2 bases from V and 2 bases from J, with 8 bases in between. Germline values: CDR1 MNHEY, CDR2 SVGAGI. The CDR3 totals 14 residues. The CDR3 DNA reads as TGTGCCAGCAGTTACAGGTTCCTCACAGATACGCAGTATTTT. Amino acid sequence: CASSYRFLTDTQYF.

At least ten counts were recorded for this clone. The chain employs TRBV28 and TRBJ1-4; D not certain. The CDR3 covers 15 residues. Trimming pared 3 bases from V and 0 bases from J, leaving 8 bases between. Germline lookup yields CDR1 MDHEN and CDR2 SYDVKM. This CDR3 reads CASSFLPATNEKLFF. CDR3 DNA sequence: TGTGCCAGCAGTTTTTTGCCAGCAACTAATGAAAAACTGTTTTTT.

The V and J genes are TRBV28 and TRBJ1-4; D uncertain. Trimming stripped 5 bases from V and 6 bases from J, with 4 bases between. The germline gives CDR1 MDHEN, CDR2 SYDVKM. CDR3 size: 11 residues. Here the CDR3 DNA reads TGTGCCAGCAGTACCTATGAAAAACTGTTTTTT. Translated: CASSTYEKLFF.

J is TRBJ1-5 and V is TRBV6-1; D remains unclear. The germline V and J ends were trimmed by 8 bases and 9 bases, with 20 bases remaining between them. In germline, CDR1 is MNHNS, CDR2 SASEGT. CDR3 length equals 14 residues. The CDR3 nucleotides read TGTGCCAGCCTGCAACCCGGGGTAGGATCGCCCCAGCATTTT. As protein: CASLQPGVGSPQHF.

The rearrangement uses TRBV28 and TRBJ1-3, with TRBD1 matching 8 bases. The V and J ends lost 2 bases and 2 bases, in that order; junction bases with no gene match: 5. Germline V CDR1 and CDR2: MDHEN, SYDVKM. CDR3 length equals 16 residues. This chain's CDR3 is CASSLEGQGTGNTIYF. CDR3 DNA: TGTGCCAGCAGTTTAGAAGGACAGGGAACTGGAAACACCATATATTTT.

This chain links TRBV7-2 with TRBJ1-1; 7 bases align to TRBD1. Germline V gene sequence: CDR1 SGHTA, CDR2 FQGNSA. Trimming cost V 6 bases and J 3 bases; bases outside gene matches: 10. CDR3 size: 15 residues. DNA of the CDR3: TGTGCCAGCAGACCTACAGGGGAGACTTACACTGAAGCTTTCTTT. Its translation: CASRPTGETYTEAFF. The complete variable domain, with remaining parts taken from reference TRBV7-2 and TRBJ1-1, reads GAGVSQSPSNKVTEKGKDVELRCDPISGHTALYWYRQSLGQGLEFLIYFQGNSAPDKSGLPSDRFSAERTGGSVSTLTIQRTQQEDSAVYLCASRPTGETYTEAFFGQGTRLTVV.

The chain joins TRBV7-8 to TRBJ1-2; maybe TRBD1 (5 bases). This CDR3 has 14 amino acids. V lost 0 bases and J 2 bases, leaving 7 bases between the germline ends. From germline, CDR1 is SGHVS and CDR2 FQNEAQ. The CDR3 bases are TGTGCCAGCAGCTTAGCAGGGGCCAACTATGGCTACACCTTC. Amino acid sequence: CASSLAGANYGYTF. The full variable domain, its missing parts supplied by reference TRBV7-8 and TRBJ1-2, is GAGVSQSPRYKVAKRGQDVALRCDPISGHVSLFWYQQALGQGPEFLTYFQNEAQLDKSGLPSDRFFAERPEGSVSTLKIQRTQQEDSAVYLCASSLAGANYGYTFGSGTRLTVV.

The chain couples TRBV2 to TRBJ2-1, with D maybe TRBD2 (6 bases). The CDR3 runs to 17 residues. V was cut by 9 bases and J by 0 bases, with 21 bases left in between. The V gene's germline CDR1 is SNHLY and CDR2 FYNNEI. The CDR3 loop reads CASPTNASASSYNEQFF. The CDR3 nucleotides are TGTGCCAGTCCGACTAACGCTAGCGCGAGCTCCTACAATGAGCAGTTCTTC.

V usage is TRBV7-3 and J usage is TRBJ2-2; tentative D call: TRBD2 (6 bases). The ends were cut back, 4 bases at V and 7 bases at J, with 13 bases in the middle. The CDR3 consists of 14 residues. Germline CDR1 SGHTA, CDR2 FQGTGA. The CDR3 DNA reads TGTGCCAGCAGCTCGACTAGTTTCTTCGGGGAGCTGTTTTTT. Translated, it gives CASSSTSFFGELFF.

This chain links TRBV5-6 with TRBJ1-1; D is unclear. This CDR3 spans 15 amino acids. Germline lookup yields CDR1 SGHDT and CDR2 YYEEEE. Trimming pared 0 bases from V and 4 bases from J, leaving 13 bases between. DNA of the CDR3: TGTGCCAGCAGCTTGGACTCAGGTGTTAGCACTGAAGCTTTCTTT. Encoded protein: CASSLDSGVSTEAFF. Looking up the rest from reference TRBV5-6 and TRBJ1-1 gives the full variable domain: DAGVTQSPTHLIKTRGQQVTLRCSPKSGHDTVSWYQQALGQGPQFIFQYYEEEERQRGNFPDRFSGHQFPNYSSELNVNALLLGDSALYLCASSLDSGVSTEAFFGQGTRLTVV.

The chain recombines TRBV6-5 with TRBJ1-1, with D tentatively TRBD1 (5 bases). Germline V gene sequence: CDR1 MNHEY, CDR2 SVGAGI. This CDR3 is 15 amino acids long. The germline V and J ends were trimmed by 6 bases and 1 base, with 15 bases remaining between them. The CDR3 nucleotides read TGTGCCAGCAGGATACTGGGACTGCAGAACACTGAAGCTTTCTTT. It is translated as CASRILGLQNTEAFF.

This clone was seen more than once but under ten times. This CDR3 is CASSTGTGYGYTF. The CDR3 DNA follows: TGTGCCAGTAGTACAGGGACGGGCTATGGCTACACCTTC. The chain carries TRBV19 and TRBJ1-2; a possible D gene is TRBD1 (5 bases). The CDR3 has 13 amino acids. The ends were cut back, 4 bases at V and 4 bases at J, with 10 bases in the middle. Germline loops: CDR1 LNHDA, CDR2 SQIVND (reference sequence). Looking up the rest from reference TRBV19 and TRBJ1-2 gives the full variable domain: DGGITQSPKYLFRKEGQNVTLSCEQNLNHDAMYWYRQDPGQGLRLIYYSQIVNDFQKGDIAEGYSVSREKKESFPLTVTSAQKNPTAFYLCASSTGTGYGYTFGSGTRLTVV.

V and J are TRBV6-1 and TRBJ1-1; 9 nucleotides align to TRBD1. With V trimmed by 4 bases and J by 2 bases, 5 bases remained unmatched. Germline CDR1 reads MNHNS; CDR2 reads SASEGT. This CDR3 contains 15 residues. CDR3 in DNA: TGTGCCAGCAGTGCTACAGGGGGCGGTAACACTGAAGCTTTCTTT. Residues: CASSATGGGNTEAFF.